The sequence of this T cell receptor beta chain was determined in a study of T cell responses to AZD1222 COVID-19 vaccine. The wider study: Second-dose intervals near 4 or 12 weeks were combined.

With respect to this clone: The target antigen is unknown.

Data came from immunoSEQ multiplex PCR; TCRdb stores just in-frame clones and leaves some out. There are approximately 150,000 clones in the sample; 80% to 95% occur only once, and about 2.5% lies in the top ten. Study-level results: Just a handful of people given AZD1222 tested seropositive at baseline. Reportedly, nearly half the spike-specific TCRs target unmutated variant regions. Repertoires were sampled only after the peak T cell response.

The V and J ends lost 1 base and 4 bases respectively, with 6 bases between them. CDR1 and CDR2 from the germline V gene are SGHRS and YFSETQ. The CDR3 consists of 13 residues. The sequencing used peripheral blood, collected on day 0 of AZD1222 vaccination. V and J are TRBV5-1 and TRBJ2-4, with D tentatively TRBD2 (5 bases). The origin of this receptor is an adult in good health. The CDR3 DNA is TGCGCCAGCAGCTTGTCGGGGAAAAACATTCAGTACTTC. Its translation is CASSLSGKNIQYF.